This T cell receptor beta chain was retrieved from a study of CD8+ T cells in alopecia areata. Study as a whole: Treated patients swallowed 5 to 10 mg of oral tofacitinib twice daily.

Sample treatment: oral pan-JAK inhibitor, 5-10 mg twice daily. This clone occurred a few times. Its antigen remains unidentified. Study-level points and caveats: Tofacitinib significantly lowered scalp clonality and expanded CD8+ clones among the top 100. Lesional tissue from the scalp (especially in alopecia totalis/universalis) showed higher clonality than normal scalp.

Once RNA had been extracted, it was reverse transcribed into cDNA to act as the sequencing template. TCRdb's copy holds only in-frame clones and misses some; the assay was immunoSEQ multiplex PCR. This table holds some 130,000 clones, 50% to 65% found once. The CDR3 has 14 residues. Trimming removed 6 bases from V and 9 bases from J, with 18 bases in between. Looked up from germline, CDR1 is SNHLY and CDR2 is FYNNEI. The sequence was obtained from a human donor with alopecia areata. Sample: CD8+ T cells sorted from blood, taken at week 4, from a patient treated with tofacitinib. The chain employs TRBV2 and TRBJ2-1; a possible D gene is TRBD2 (5 bases). CDR3 sequence reads: CASSEMRTGSEQFF. CDR3 in DNA: TGTGCCAGCAGCGAAATGAGGACTGGCAGTGAGCAGTTCTTC.